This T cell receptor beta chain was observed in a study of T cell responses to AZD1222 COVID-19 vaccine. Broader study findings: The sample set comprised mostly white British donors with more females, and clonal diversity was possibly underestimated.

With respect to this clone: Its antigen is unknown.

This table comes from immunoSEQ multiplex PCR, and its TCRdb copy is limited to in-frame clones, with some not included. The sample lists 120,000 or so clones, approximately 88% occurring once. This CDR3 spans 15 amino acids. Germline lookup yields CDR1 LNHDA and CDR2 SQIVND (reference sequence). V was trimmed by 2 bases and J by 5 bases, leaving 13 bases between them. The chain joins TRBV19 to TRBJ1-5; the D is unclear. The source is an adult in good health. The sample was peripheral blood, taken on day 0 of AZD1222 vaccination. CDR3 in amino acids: CASSINLPPHQPQHF. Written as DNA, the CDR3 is TGTGCCAGTAGTATAAACCTCCCTCCTCATCAGCCCCAGCATTTT.